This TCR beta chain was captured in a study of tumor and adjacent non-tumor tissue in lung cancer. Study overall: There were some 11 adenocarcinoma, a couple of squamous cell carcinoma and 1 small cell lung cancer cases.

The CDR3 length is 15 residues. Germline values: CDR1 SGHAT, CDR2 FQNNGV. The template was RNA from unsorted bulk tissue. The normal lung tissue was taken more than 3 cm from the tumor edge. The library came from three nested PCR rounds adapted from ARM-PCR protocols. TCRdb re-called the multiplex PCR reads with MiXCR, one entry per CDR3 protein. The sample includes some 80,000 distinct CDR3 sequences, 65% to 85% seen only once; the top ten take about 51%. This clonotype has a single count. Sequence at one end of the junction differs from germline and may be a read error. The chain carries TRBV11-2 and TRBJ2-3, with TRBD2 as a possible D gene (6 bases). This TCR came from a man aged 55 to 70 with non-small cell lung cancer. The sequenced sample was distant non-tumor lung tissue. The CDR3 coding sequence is TGTGCCAGCAGCTGTTTCCTAGCGATGGCAGATATGCAGTATTTT. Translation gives CASSCFLAMADMQYF.